Sequencing of this TCR beta chain was carried out in a study of CD8 T cells in Susac syndrome. The study's findings and limits: The study acknowledged a relatively small number of individuals in its TCR sequencing and HLA analysis.

Sequencing of TCR beta, carried out with a high-throughput approach, was applied to CD8+ and CD4+ T cells from the blood. As regards this clonotype: Antigen: not known.

With random hexamers, roughly 0.5 to 1 ug RNA was reverse transcribed. TCRdb ran MiXCR on the immunoSEQ multiplex PCR reads and lists one entry per CDR3 protein. The table lists 200,000 to 250,000 distinct CDR3 sequences, 95% of them singletons. V dropped 5 bases and J dropped 6; count of bases not matched to a gene: 3. The CDR3 totals 13 residues. Germline loops: CDR1 SGHAT, CDR2 FQNNGV. The sample was CD4+ T cells from PBMCs. The origin of this receptor is a human donor with multiple sclerosis. The chain is built from TRBV11-2 and TRBJ2-3, with 9 bases that match TRBD1. The CDR3 reads CASSNDRGDTQYF. DNA of the CDR3: TGTGCCAGCAGCAACGACAGGGGGGATACGCAGTATTTT.